The rows below give T cell receptor beta chains drawn from one sample of a study of OX40 agonist ivuxolimab in advanced cancers. Profiled with immunoSEQ multiplex PCR; TCRdb holds only in-frame clones, not every one. Of some 98,000 clones in the sample, roughly 90% were seen once. Sequences were derived from CD4+ or CD8+ T cells sorted from blood, sampled in a trial of the OX40 agonist ivuxolimab. Every receptor here comes from an adult with an advanced solid tumor such as melanoma, head and neck, liver or kidney cancer. Each CDR3 is given with its conserved first and last residue. D genes are given only for firm matches. Only some rows state a clone size, as once, few, many or a class for expanded clones.

>NA|TRBD2|TRBJ2-7|TRBV18
CASSPRTSGAYEQYF
TGTGCCAGCTCGCCTAGGACTAGCGGGGCCTACGAGCAGTACTTC
>NA|NA|TRBJ2-7|TRBV5-6
CASSLQGYEQYF
TGTGCCAGCAGCTTACAGGGTTACGAGCAGTACTTC
>NA|TRBD2|TRBJ2-3|TRBV7-3
CASSLTSGSTDTQYF
TGTGCCAGCAGCTTAACTAGCGGGAGCACAGATACGCAGTATTTT
>NA|TRBD1|TRBJ2-1|TRBV6-5
CASSITGTGGEEQFF
TGTGCCAGCAGTATCACGGGGACAGGGGGCGAGGAGCAGTTCTTC
>once|NA|TRBJ1-4|TRBV30
CAWSRDREKLFF
TGTGCCTGGAGTAGAGACAGGGAAAAACTGTTTTTT
>NA|TRBD2|TRBJ2-1|TRBV6-5
CASRPRLAGENEQFF
TGTGCCAGCAGGCCAAGACTAGCGGGAGAGAATGAGCAGTTCTTC
>NA|NA|TRBJ2-5|TRBV5-1
CASSLQPSTETQYF
TGCGCCAGCAGCTTACAGCCTAGCACCGAGACCCAGTACTTC
>NA|NA|TRBJ2-7|TRBV18
CASSHTLPPSLGYEQYF
TGTGCCAGCTCACACACCCTACCGCCTTCCTTAGGATACGAGCAGTACTTC
>NA|NA|TRBJ1-4|TRBV6-5
CASSYRGSLNEKLFF
TGTGCCAGCAGTTACCGGGGGTCCCTTAATGAAAAACTGTTTTTT
>NA|NA|TRBJ2-1|TRBV5-5
CASSLVRGEQFF
TGTGCCAGCAGCTTGGTGCGCGGTGAGCAGTTCTTC
>NA|NA|TRBJ2-1|TRBV4-1
CASSQETSFVNEQFF
TGCGCCAGCAGCCAAGAGACTAGTTTTGTCAATGAGCAGTTCTTC
>NA|TRBD1|TRBJ2-7|TRBV9
CASSWGQESSYEQYF
TGTGCCAGCAGTTGGGGACAGGAAAGCTCCTACGAGCAGTACTTC
>NA|NA|TRBJ1-4|TRBV18
CASRFGGTTNEKLFF
TGTGCCAGCCGATTTGGGGGAACAACTAATGAAAAACTGTTTTTT
>NA|TRBD2|TRBJ2-2|TRBV7-9
CASSLLAGGPRGSTGELFF
TGTGCCAGCAGCTTGTTAGCGGGAGGCCCACGGGGCAGCACCGGGGAGCTGTTTTTT
>NA|TRBD1|TRBJ1-2|TRBV5-1
CASSLGQGVPYGYTF
TGCGCCAGCAGCTTGGGACAGGGGGTACCCTATGGCTACACCTTC
>once|TRBD1|TRBJ1-5|TRBV4-2
CASSQDGTGGTNQPQHF
TGTGCCAGCAGCCAAGACGGGACAGGGGGTACCAATCAGCCCCAGCATTTT
>NA|NA|TRBJ1-3|TRBV7-2
CASSIKSSGNTIYF
TGTGCCAGCAGCATAAAGTCCTCTGGAAACACCATATATTTT
>NA|NA|TRBJ1-4|TRBV4-2
CASSQDLASRAEKLFF
TGTGCCAGCAGCCAAGATTTAGCCTCCCGAGCCGAAAAACTGTTTTTT
>NA|NA|TRBJ1-1|TRBV11-1
CASSLVGNTEAFF
TGTGCCAGCAGCTTAGTAGGGAACACTGAAGCTTTCTTT
>NA|TRBD2|TRBJ2-7|TRBV27
CASSYRARLAGGGEQYF
TGTGCCAGCAGTTATAGGGCTCGACTAGCGGGAGGCGGCGAGCAGTACTTC
>once|TRBD2|TRBJ2-3|TRBV7-9
CASSDPLAGEGADTQYF
TGTGCCAGCAGCGACCCCTTAGCGGGAGAAGGGGCAGATACGCAGTATTTT
>NA|NA|TRBJ2-2|TRBV27
CASSLLGAANTGELFF
TGTGCCAGCAGTTTGTTGGGGGCGGCGAACACCGGGGAGCTGTTTTTT
>NA|NA|TRBJ1-3|TRBV28
CASSFLNTIYF
TGTGCCAGCAGTTTCTTGAACACCATATATTTT
>NA|TRBD2|TRBJ2-3|TRBV10-3
CAISDLAGYTDTQYF
TGTGCCATCAGCGACCTAGCGGGATACACAGATACGCAGTATTTT
>NA|NA|TRBJ2-5|TRBV5-4
CASSLGGQETQYF
TGTGCCAGCAGCTTGGGTGGGCAAGAGACCCAGTACTTC
>NA|NA|TRBJ2-3|TRBV9
CASSFQTTDTQYF
TGTGCCAGCAGCTTCCAAACGACAGATACGCAGTATTTT
>NA|TRBD2|TRBJ2-3|TRBV4-2
CASSQEGREIDTQYF
TGTGCCAGCAGCCAAGAAGGGCGGGAGATAGATACGCAGTATTTT
>NA|TRBD1|TRBJ1-2|TRBV28
CASSKDRGYGYTF
TGTGCCAGCAGTAAAGACAGGGGCTATGGCTACACCTTC
>NA|NA|TRBJ1-1|TRBV28
CASSPRVRSTEAFF
TGTGCCAGCAGTCCCCGGGTAAGGAGCACTGAAGCTTTCTTT
>NA|NA|TRBJ2-7|TRBV6-5
CATHPKRDNMAEQYF
TGTGCCACCCACCCCAAACGGGACAACATGGCCGAGCAGTACTTC
>NA|TRBD2|TRBJ2-7|TRBV11-2
CASSLVSKSSGMLFEQYF
TGTGCCAGCAGCTTAGTATCTAAGTCTAGCGGGATGCTTTTCGAGCAGTACTTC
>NA|NA|TRBJ2-5|TRBV29-1
CSVNDRPTETQYF
TGCAGCGTGAACGACAGGCCCACGGAGACCCAGTACTTC
>NA|NA|TRBJ2-7|TRBV15
CATSIKGLGQYF
TGTGCCACCAGCATTAAAGGTCTAGGGCAGTACTTC
>NA|TRBD1|TRBJ1-2|TRBV5-1
CASSQLDRVAGYTF
TGCGCCAGCAGCCAACTGGACAGGGTTGCTGGCTACACCTTC
>NA|TRBD2|TRBJ2-1|TRBV27
CASKTSGSWDEQFF
TGTGCCAGCAAAACTAGCGGGAGTTGGGATGAGCAGTTCTTC
>once|NA|TRBJ2-7|TRBV18
CASSPGAGTAYEQYF
TGTGCCAGCTCACCGGGAGCAGGGACGGCCTACGAGCAGTACTTC
>NA|TRBD1|TRBJ1-4|TRBV5-1
CASSPDRGREKLFF
TGCGCCAGCAGCCCAGACAGGGGGCGCGAAAAACTGTTTTTT
>once|NA|TRBJ2-5|TRBV7-2
CASSPNRQETQYF
TGTGCCAGCAGCCCCAATCGACAAGAGACCCAGTACTTC
>once|TRBD1|TRBJ2-2|TRBV7-9
CASSSQGDSWLFF
TGTGCCAGCAGCTCACAGGGGGACAGTTGGCTGTTTTTT
>NA|NA|TRBJ1-1|TRBV6-1
CASCPAGSNTEAFF
TGTGCCAGCTGCCCCGCGGGGTCGAACACTGAAGCTTTCTTT
>NA|NA|TRBJ1-4|TRBV6-5
CASSTRGRNEKLFF
TGTGCCAGCAGCACGCGGGGCAGGAATGAAAAACTGTTTTTT
>NA|TRBD2|TRBJ2-3|TRBV15
CATSLSGRDTQYF
TGTGCCACCAGCTTGAGCGGGAGGGATACGCAGTATTTT
>NA|NA|TRBJ1-5|TRBV18
CASSPPGNQPQHF
TGTGCCAGCTCACCCCCAGGAAATCAGCCCCAGCATTTT
>NA|NA|TRBJ1-2|TRBV20-1
CSARTGYGYTF
TGCAGTGCTAGGACAGGCTATGGCTACACCTTC
>NA|TRBD2|TRBJ2-7|TRBV5-1
CASKPMAGGGEQYF
TGCGCCAGCAAACCCATGGCGGGAGGAGGTGAGCAGTACTTC
>NA|NA|TRBJ2-1|TRBV28
CASSGPGPQRGEQFF
TGTGCCAGCAGTGGACCGGGGCCTCAGCGAGGTGAGCAGTTCTTC